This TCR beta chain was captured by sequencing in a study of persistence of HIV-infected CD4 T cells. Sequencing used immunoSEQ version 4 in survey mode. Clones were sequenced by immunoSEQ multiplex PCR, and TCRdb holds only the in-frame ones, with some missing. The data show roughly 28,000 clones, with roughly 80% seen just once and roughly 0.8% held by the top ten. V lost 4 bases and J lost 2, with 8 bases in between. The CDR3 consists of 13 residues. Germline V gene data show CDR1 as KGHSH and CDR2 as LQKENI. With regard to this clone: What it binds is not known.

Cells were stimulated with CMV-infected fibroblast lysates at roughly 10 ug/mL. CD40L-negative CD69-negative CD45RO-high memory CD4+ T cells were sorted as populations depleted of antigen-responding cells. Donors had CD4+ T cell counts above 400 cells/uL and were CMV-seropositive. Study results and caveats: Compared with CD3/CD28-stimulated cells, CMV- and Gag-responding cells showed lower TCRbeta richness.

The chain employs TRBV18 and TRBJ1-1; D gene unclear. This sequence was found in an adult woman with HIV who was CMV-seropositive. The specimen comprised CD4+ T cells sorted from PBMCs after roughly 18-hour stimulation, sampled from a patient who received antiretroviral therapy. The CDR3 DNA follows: TGTGCCAGCTCACTCCGATTCAACACTGAAGCTTTCTTT. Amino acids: CASSLRFNTEAFF.